This T cell receptor beta chain is from a study of blood T cells in healthy people across ages. The study's findings and limits: Researchers said unsorted PBMCs prevented a conclusive naive versus antigen-experienced comparison.

As concerns this clonotype: As yet, its antigen is unknown.

The CDR3 length is 14 residues. Germline CDR1 is SGHRS and CDR2 is YFSETQ. V was shortened by 7 bases and J by 6 bases, with 20 bases between the two germline ends. Through a sample-barcoded 5' primer and a J-beta primer mix, a second PCR was run for roughly 6 to 11 cycles. Tags on each cDNA molecule came from a template-switch adaptor with 12 random nucleotides. Via MiXCR, TCRdb re-called the 5' RACE reads, giving one row per CDR3 protein. The data show about 1,500,000 distinct CDR3 sequences, with 28% seen just once and roughly 8% held by the top ten. The TCR originated in a woman in her 30s in good health. This chain links TRBV5-1 with TRBJ2-7; D possibly corresponds to TRBD1 (6 bases). Sequencing was carried out using blood. CDR3 sequence: CASGPTGSLIEQYF. In DNA, the CDR3 is TGCGCCAGCGGCCCTACAGGGAGCCTCATCGAGCAGTACTTC.